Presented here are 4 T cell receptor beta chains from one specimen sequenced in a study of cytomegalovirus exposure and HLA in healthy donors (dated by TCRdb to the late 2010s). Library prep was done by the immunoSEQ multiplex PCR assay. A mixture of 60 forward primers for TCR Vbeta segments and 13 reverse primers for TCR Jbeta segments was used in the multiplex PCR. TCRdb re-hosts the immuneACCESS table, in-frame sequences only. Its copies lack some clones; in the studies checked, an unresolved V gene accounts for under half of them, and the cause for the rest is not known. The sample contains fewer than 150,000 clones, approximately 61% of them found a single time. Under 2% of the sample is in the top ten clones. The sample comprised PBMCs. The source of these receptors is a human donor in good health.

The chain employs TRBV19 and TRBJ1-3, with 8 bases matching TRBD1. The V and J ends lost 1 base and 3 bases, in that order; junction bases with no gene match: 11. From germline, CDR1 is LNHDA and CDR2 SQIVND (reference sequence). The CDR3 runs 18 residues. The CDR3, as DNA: TGTGCCAGTAGTATAGCCCTTCTAACAGGGGGGAATGGAAACACCATATATTTT. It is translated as CASSIALLTGGNGNTIYF.

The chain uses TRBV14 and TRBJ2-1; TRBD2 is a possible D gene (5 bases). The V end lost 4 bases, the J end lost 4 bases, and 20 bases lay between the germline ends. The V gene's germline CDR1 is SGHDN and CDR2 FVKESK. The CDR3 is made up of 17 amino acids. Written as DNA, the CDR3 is TGTGCCAGCAGCCTACGGGAACGCGGCCTGAATTACAATGAGCAGTTCTTC. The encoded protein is CASSLRERGLNYNEQFF.

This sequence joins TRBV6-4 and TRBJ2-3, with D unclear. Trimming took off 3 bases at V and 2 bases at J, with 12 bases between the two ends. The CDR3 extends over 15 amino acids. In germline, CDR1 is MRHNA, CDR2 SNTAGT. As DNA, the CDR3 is TGTGCCAGCAGTGATATCCTAGGCCCCACAGATACGCAGTATTTT. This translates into CASSDILGPTDTQYF.

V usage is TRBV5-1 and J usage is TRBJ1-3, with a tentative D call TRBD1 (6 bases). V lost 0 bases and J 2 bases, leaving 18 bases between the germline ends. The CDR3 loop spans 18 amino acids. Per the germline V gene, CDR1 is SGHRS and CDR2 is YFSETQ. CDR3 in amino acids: CASSLEGAGRGTGNTIYF. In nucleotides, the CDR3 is TGCGCCAGCAGCTTGGAGGGCGCGGGCAGGGGAACTGGAAACACCATATATTTT.